The 11 T cell receptor beta chains listed next were all sequenced from one sample in a study of PD-1 blockade in classical Hodgkin lymphoma. Relapse after autologous stem cell transplantation occurred in every patient, and brentuximab vedotin exposure varied. Purification of CD4+ T cells from thawed PBMCs was performed via magnetic negative selection. Measured with immunoSEQ multiplex PCR; TCRdb has only the in-frame clones, and not every one. The data contain over 7,500 clones, around two thirds of them singletons. Sequenced material: CD4+ T cells from blood, taken at baseline. Source of these receptors: a human donor with classical Hodgkin lymphoma.

This clone showed up just once. The chain is built from TRBV2 and TRBJ1-2; no clear D. The germline V gene has CDR1 SNHLY and CDR2 FYNNEI. CDR3 size: 11 residues. The V and J ends lost 2 bases and 7 bases respectively, with 5 bases between them. The CDR3 region has the DNA TGTGCCAGCAGTGAATTGGGTGGCTACACCTTC. Translation: CASSELGGYTF.

This clone came up a few times. This chain joins TRBV6-1 and TRBJ2-5; D not certain. V lost 4 bases, J lost 7 bases, and 10 bases lay in between. Germline V CDR1 and CDR2: MNHNS, SASEGT. This CDR3 spans 12 amino acids. DNA for the CDR3: TGTGCCAGCAGTGCCTCAAAAGGGACCCAGTACTTC. It specifies CASSASKGTQYF.

The gene calls are TRBV5-6 and TRBJ2-7; D not resolved. V was trimmed by 0 bases and J by 2 bases, leaving 6 bases between them. CDR1 is SGHDT and CDR2 is YYEEEE in the germline V gene. This CDR3 comprises 13 residues. CDR3 protein: CASSLAATYEQYF. The CDR3 DNA is TGTGCCAGCAGCTTGGCAGCCACCTACGAGCAGTACTTC.

The chain is built from TRBV7-9 and TRBJ2-7, with TRBD2 as a possible D gene (5 bases). From germline, CDR1 is SEHNR and CDR2 FQNEAQ (reference sequence). The CDR3 consists of 18 residues. Trimming pared 0 bases from V and 4 bases from J, leaving 22 bases between. In DNA form, the CDR3 reads TGTGCCAGCAGCTTAGCGCTGTTGTCCGGGGAAATGGGTTACGAGCAGTACTTC. The encoded protein is CASSLALLSGEMGYEQYF. Looking up the rest from reference TRBV7-9 and TRBJ2-7 gives the full variable domain: DTGVSQNPRHKITKRGQNVTFRCDPISEHNRLYWYRQTLGQGPEFLTYFQNEAQLEKSRLLSDRFSAERPKGSFSTLEIQRTEQGDSAMYLCASSLALLSGEMGYEQYFGPGTRLTVT.

This clone was observed once. The rearrangement uses TRBV5-1 and TRBJ2-1; 11 nucleotides line up with TRBD2. The germline V gene encodes CDR1 SGHRS and CDR2 YFSETQ. With V trimmed by 2 bases and J by 7 bases, 2 bases remained unmatched. The CDR3 sequence is 14 residues long. CDR3 protein: CASSFSGRENEQFF. CDR3 sequence (DNA): TGCGCCAGCAGCTTTAGCGGGAGGGAGAATGAGCAGTTCTTC.

The chain combines TRBV6-5 with TRBJ1-5, with TRBD1 matching 8 bases. Germline V gene lookup returns CDR1 MNHEY and CDR2 SVGAGI. Losses at the gene ends were 6 bases for V and 5 bases for J; bases not matched to a gene: 9. The CDR3 is 15 amino acids. DNA for the CDR3: TGTGCCAGCAGACCGAGGACAGGGCGGGATCAGCCCCAGCATTTT. Protein product: CASRPRTGRDQPQHF.

The V call is TRBV5-1, the J call TRBJ1-3; D is undetermined. V lost 1 base and J 0 bases, leaving 5 bases between the germline ends. This CDR3 contains 14 residues. Germline values: CDR1 SGHRS, CDR2 YFSETQ. This CDR3 reads CASSLSLSGNTIYF. CDR3 in DNA: TGCGCCAGCAGCTTGTCTCTCTCTGGAAACACCATATATTTT.

Only a few counts were recorded for this clone. This chain connects TRBV2 to TRBJ2-1, with 9 bases matching TRBD1. The CDR3 contains 14 residues. Germline values: CDR1 SNHLY, CDR2 FYNNEI. Losses at the gene ends were 7 bases for V and 1 base for J; bases not matched to a gene: 2. CDR3 DNA sequence: TGTGCCAGCACTGGACAGGGGTCCTACAATGAGCAGTTCTTC. This translates into CASTGQGSYNEQFF.

The J gene is TRBJ2-2, the V gene TRBV28, with D unresolved. Trimming cost V 6 bases and J 6 bases, with 14 bases left between them. CDR1 is MDHEN and CDR2 is SYDVKM in the germline V gene. The CDR3 extends over 14 amino acids. The CDR3 loop is CASSRVLGSGELFF. In nucleotides, the CDR3 is TGTGCCAGCAGCCGGGTCTTGGGGTCCGGGGAGCTGTTTTTT. Full variable domain (rest looked up from reference TRBV28 and TRBJ2-2): DVKVTQSSRYLVKRTGEKVFLECVQDMDHENMFWYRQDPGLGLRLIYFSYDVKMKEKGDIPEGYSVSREKKERFSLILESASTNQTSMYLCASSRVLGSGELFFGEGSRLTVL.

The CDR3 nucleotides are TGTGCCAGCAGTTCCATGCGGGGACTTCAGGAGGGGGAGCTGTTTTTT. It is translated as CASSSMRGLQEGELFF. The genes are TRBV6-5 and TRBJ2-2; TRBD2 is a possible D gene (6 bases). There are 16 residues in the CDR3. The germline gives CDR1 MNHEY, CDR2 SVGAGI. V was trimmed by 4 bases and J by 8 bases, leaving 20 bases between them.

The genes are TRBV9 and TRBJ2-1; 7 bases agree with TRBD2. The V and J ends lost 0 bases and 5 bases, in that order; junction bases with no gene match: 11. Germline-derived CDR1 and CDR2 are SGDLS and YYNGEE. The CDR3 has 17 amino acids. CDR3 region: CASSVGVVGRLNNEQFF. The CDR3 DNA follows: TGTGCCAGCAGCGTAGGGGTAGTCGGGAGGTTGAACAATGAGCAGTTCTTC. Complete variable domain (other parts from reference TRBV9 and TRBJ2-1): DSGVTQTPKHLITATGQRVTLRCSPRSGDLSVYWYQQSLDQGLQFLIQYYNGEERAKGNILERFSAQQFPDLHSELNLSSLELGDSALYFCASSVGVVGRLNNEQFFGPGTRLTVL.